The clone carrying this T cell receptor beta chain has a count of ten or more. These data come from a study of Graves' ophthalmopathy and Graves' hyperthyroidism. CDR3 size: 13 residues. CDR1 is DFQATT and CDR2 is SNEGSKA in the germline V gene (reference sequence). Trimming stripped 0 bases from V and 2 bases from J, with 7 bases between. Researchers took RNA transcripts and amplified TCR beta CDR3 regions from them. RT-PCR with HTBI primers came first, then second-round multiplex PCR. One entry per CDR3 protein results from TCRdb running MiXCR on the multiplex PCR reads. The sample yields hundreds of thousands of distinct CDR3 sequences, roughly 21% seen once.

The V call is TRBV20-1, the J call TRBJ2-5; no definite D call. The clonotype comes from a woman under 30 with stable Graves' hyperthyroidism. Sequencing input: peripheral blood. In DNA form, the CDR3 reads TGCAGTGCTAGAGACAATAATCAAGAGACCCAGTACTTC. It encodes CSARDNNQETQYF.